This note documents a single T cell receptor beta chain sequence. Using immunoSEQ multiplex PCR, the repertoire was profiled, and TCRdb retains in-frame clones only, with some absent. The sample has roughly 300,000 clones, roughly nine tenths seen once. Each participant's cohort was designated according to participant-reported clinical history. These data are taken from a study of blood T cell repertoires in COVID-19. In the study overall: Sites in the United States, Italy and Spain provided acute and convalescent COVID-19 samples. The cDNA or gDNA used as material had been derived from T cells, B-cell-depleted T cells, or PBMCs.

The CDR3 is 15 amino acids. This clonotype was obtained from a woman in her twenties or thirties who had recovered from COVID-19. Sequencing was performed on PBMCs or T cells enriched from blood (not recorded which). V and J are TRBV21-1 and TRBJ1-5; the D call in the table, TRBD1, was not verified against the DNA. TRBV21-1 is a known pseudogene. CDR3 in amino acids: CASVTGCRSNQPQHF. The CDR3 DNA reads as TGTGCCAGCGTGACAGGGTGTCGTAGCAATCAGCCCCAGCATTTT.